This TCR beta chain was recorded in a study of regulatory T cells in long-lasting Graves disease. Broader study findings: Limited sample numbers may have lowered accuracy. Repertoires from persistent disease leaned toward TRBV28, TRBJ1-2 and TRBJ2-5. Persistent cases of Graves' showed reduced TCR diversity relative to newly diagnosed patients.

Between the trimmed V and J ends, which lost 2 bases and 3 bases, there was a span of 11 bases. Looked up from germline, CDR1 is SQVTM and CDR2 is ANQGSEA. CDR3 size: 14 residues. Documented time point: persistent/refractory GD, antithyroid drugs over 5 years with positive TRAb. There was RNA extracted from PBMCs, and the TCR library was made from it. Relying on iRepertoire HTBI primers and Arm-PCR of CDR3 regions, the team built TCR beta libraries. In the original workflow: Gene usage covered approximately 60 TRBV and around 15 TRBJ segments. In TCRdb, the multiplex PCR reads were re-called with MiXCR into one record per CDR3 protein. For this entry, the V and J calls and clone size follow TCRdb and not the study's own pipeline. This sample has roughly 400,000 distinct CDR3 sequences; 21% occur once, and the top ten carry approximately 14%. Turning to this clonotype: The antigen is not known.

The chain couples TRBV29-1 to TRBJ1-5; D gene ambiguous. The TCR was taken from a female donor with Graves disease. Source: peripheral blood mononuclear cells (PBMCs), taken when the disease was refractory, from a patient treated with antithyroid drugs. CDR3 region: CSVEPDGYNQPQHF. The CDR3, as DNA: TGCAGCGTTGAACCGGACGGATACAATCAGCCCCAGCATTTT.